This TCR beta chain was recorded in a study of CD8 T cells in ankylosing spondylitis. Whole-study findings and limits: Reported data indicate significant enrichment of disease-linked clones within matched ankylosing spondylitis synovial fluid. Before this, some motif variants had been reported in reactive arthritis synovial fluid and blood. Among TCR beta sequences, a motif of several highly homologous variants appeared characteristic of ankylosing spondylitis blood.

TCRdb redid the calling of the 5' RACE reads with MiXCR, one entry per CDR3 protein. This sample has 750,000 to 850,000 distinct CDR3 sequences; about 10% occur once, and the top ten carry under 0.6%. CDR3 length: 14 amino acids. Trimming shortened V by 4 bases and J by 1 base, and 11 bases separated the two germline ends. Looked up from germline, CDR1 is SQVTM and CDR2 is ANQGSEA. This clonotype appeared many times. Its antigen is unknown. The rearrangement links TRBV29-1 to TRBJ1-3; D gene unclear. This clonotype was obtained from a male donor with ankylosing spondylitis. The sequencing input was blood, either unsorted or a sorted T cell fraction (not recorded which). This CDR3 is CSVGTSQSGNTIYF. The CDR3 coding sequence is TGCAGCGTTGGTACCAGCCAGTCTGGAAACACCATATATTTT.